These T cell receptor beta chains were read from a single sample in a study of blood T cells in healthy people across ages. TCRdb reanalysed the 5' RACE reads using MiXCR and keeps one entry per CDR3 protein. The sample yields around 1.5 million distinct CDR3 sequences, almost 35% seen once. Sequencing was performed on blood. The receptors derive from a woman in her 30s in good health. Both conserved end residues are part of each CDR3. The D gene is left open where the match is weak. Size is stated for part of the rows, as once, few or many counts, or as a class when the clone is expanded.

abundance: .; v_gene: TRBV28; j_gene: TRBJ2-7; d_gene: .; CDR3nt: TGTGCCAGCAGGATAGGGGCAGCTGAGTACGAGCAGTACTTC; CDR3aa: CASRIGAAEYEQYF
abundance: .; v_gene: TRBV2; j_gene: TRBJ1-2; d_gene: TRBD1; CDR3nt: TGTGCCAGCAGTGCCGCTCAGGGGGCGCGCGGCTACACCTTC; CDR3aa: CASSAAQGARGYTF
abundance: .; v_gene: TRBV20-1; j_gene: TRBJ2-7; d_gene: TRBD2; CDR3nt: TGCAGTGCCGAAAGAGCGGGAGCCTCCCACGAGCAGTACTTC; CDR3aa: CSAERAGASHEQYF
abundance: .; v_gene: TRBV7-3; j_gene: TRBJ1-6; d_gene: TRBD1; CDR3nt: TGTGCCAGCAGCTTAAGCCTCAGGGACAGGGGGCTAAATTCACCCCTCCACTTT; CDR3aa: CASSLSLRDRGLNSPLHF
abundance: .; v_gene: TRBV10-3; j_gene: TRBJ1-6; d_gene: .; CDR3nt: TGTGCCATCAGTGAGAGGGGTGAGGGGACCTCCTATAATTCACCCCTCCACTTT; CDR3aa: CAISERGEGTSYNSPLHF
abundance: few; v_gene: TRBV10-3; j_gene: TRBJ1-6; d_gene: TRBD1; CDR3nt: TGTGCCATCAGTGAGGCGGGACAGGGGGATTCACCCCTCCACTTT; CDR3aa: CAISEAGQGDSPLHF
abundance: .; v_gene: TRBV3-1; j_gene: TRBJ1-4; d_gene: TRBD1; CDR3nt: TGTGCCAGCAGCCAAAACAGGGGGCCTGAAAAACTGTTTTTT; CDR3aa: CASSQNRGPEKLFF
abundance: few; v_gene: TRBV6-1; j_gene: TRBJ2-1; d_gene: .; CDR3nt: TGTGCCAGCGGACTTTCCCGGAGCTCCTACAATGAGCAGTTCTTC; CDR3aa: CASGLSRSSYNEQFF
abundance: .; v_gene: TRBV7-7; j_gene: TRBJ2-5; d_gene: .; CDR3nt: TGTGCCAGCAGCTTAGAGTTGGGCGACTGGACCCAGTACTTC; CDR3aa: CASSLELGDWTQYF
abundance: once; v_gene: TRBV4-1; j_gene: TRBJ2-1; d_gene: TRBD2; CDR3nt: TGCGCCAGCAGCCCCTGGCGGGGGGTCTACAATGAGCAGTTCTTC; CDR3aa: CASSPWRGVYNEQFF
abundance: .; v_gene: TRBV12-3/TRBV12-4; j_gene: TRBJ2-4; d_gene: TRBD2; CDR3nt: TGTGCCGGCAGTAAGCGGGAGGCCAAAAACATTCAGTACTTC; CDR3aa: CAGSKREAKNIQYF
abundance: few; v_gene: TRBV11-1; j_gene: TRBJ2-1; d_gene: .; CDR3nt: TGTGCCAGCAGCCGGGAGGTCGGGGGGCGGGATGAGCAGTTCTTC; CDR3aa: CASSREVGGRDEQFF
abundance: .; v_gene: TRBV6-1; j_gene: TRBJ2-2; d_gene: .; CDR3nt: TGTGCCAGCCCCCCCGGGGAGCTGTTTTTT; CDR3aa: CASPPGELFF
abundance: .; v_gene: TRBV7-9; j_gene: TRBJ1-1; d_gene: .; CDR3nt: TGTGCCAGCAGCTTAGGAAGACAGGTAGTAACTGAAGCTTTCTTT; CDR3aa: CASSLGRQVVTEAFF
abundance: .; v_gene: TRBV10-3; j_gene: TRBJ2-3; d_gene: .; CDR3nt: TGTGCCATCACCGCAGGGAATACGCAGTATTTT; CDR3aa: CAITAGNTQYF
abundance: .; v_gene: TRBV29-1; j_gene: TRBJ2-5; d_gene: .; CDR3nt: TGCGGCGGGTTAGTAGGGCGGGAGACCCAGTACTTC; CDR3aa: CGGLVGRETQYF
abundance: .; v_gene: TRBV7-9; j_gene: TRBJ1-4; d_gene: .; CDR3nt: TGTGCCAGCAGCCACCCCCGGATTAACAATGAAAAACTGTTTTTT; CDR3aa: CASSHPRINNEKLFF
abundance: .; v_gene: TRBV4-2; j_gene: TRBJ2-1; d_gene: TRBD2; CDR3nt: TGTGCCAGCAGCCAAGATCGGCTGGCGGGAGTTTACAATGAGCAGTTCTTC; CDR3aa: CASSQDRLAGVYNEQFF
abundance: few; v_gene: TRBV6-6; j_gene: TRBJ2-6; d_gene: .; CDR3nt: TGTGCCAGCAGCTACGCAGGGTCCTCTGGGGCCAACGTCCTGACTTTC; CDR3aa: CASSYAGSSGANVLTF
abundance: .; v_gene: TRBV4-2; j_gene: TRBJ2-7; d_gene: TRBD2; CDR3nt: TGTGCCAGCAGCCAAGAAACTAGCGGGTTATCCTACGAGCAGTACTTC; CDR3aa: CASSQETSGLSYEQYF
abundance: many; v_gene: TRBV4-1; j_gene: TRBJ2-1; d_gene: TRBD2; CDR3nt: TGCGCCAGCAGCCGAGGCGGGGGATGGACGGGGAACGTGGAGCAGTTCTTC; CDR3aa: CASSRGGGWTGNVEQFF
abundance: .; v_gene: TRBV9; j_gene: TRBJ2-1; d_gene: TRBD2; CDR3nt: TGTGCCAGCAGCGTAGGCCTACTAGCGGGAAGTCCGAATGAGCAGTTCTTC; CDR3aa: CASSVGLLAGSPNEQFF
abundance: .; v_gene: TRBV2; j_gene: TRBJ1-2; d_gene: .; CDR3nt: TGTGCCAGCGGGTTAATTCTCTATGGCTACACCTTC; CDR3aa: CASGLILYGYTF
abundance: few; v_gene: TRBV10-1; j_gene: TRBJ2-7; d_gene: .; CDR3nt: TGCGCCAGCAGTGGTAACGGGGGTACCTACGAGCAGTACTTC; CDR3aa: CASSGNGGTYEQYF
abundance: .; v_gene: TRBV4-1; j_gene: TRBJ2-1; d_gene: .; CDR3nt: TGCGCCAGCAGCCAAGGGCAACGGACAGCCTACAATGAGCAGTTCTTC; CDR3aa: CASSQGQRTAYNEQFF
abundance: .; v_gene: TRBV2; j_gene: TRBJ2-2; d_gene: TRBD1; CDR3nt: TGTGCCAGCAGTGAGGGGAGACAGGGGGCCACCGGGGAGCTGTTTTTT; CDR3aa: CASSEGRQGATGELFF
abundance: .; v_gene: TRBV10-3; j_gene: TRBJ2-3; d_gene: TRBD2; CDR3nt: TGTGCCATCAGAGGCGGACTAGGAAGTGCAGATACGCAGTATTTT; CDR3aa: CAIRGGLGSADTQYF
abundance: .; v_gene: TRBV10-1; j_gene: TRBJ2-2; d_gene: .; CDR3nt: TGCGCCAGCAGTGAATCCGGGGAGGAGAGGGAGCTGTTTTTT; CDR3aa: CASSESGEERELFF
abundance: .; v_gene: TRBV2; j_gene: TRBJ2-3; d_gene: .; CDR3nt: TGTGCCGGGGGGTTAAGCGCTACTAGCACAGATACGCAGTATTTT; CDR3aa: CAGGLSATSTDTQYF
abundance: few; v_gene: TRBV11-2; j_gene: TRBJ2-3; d_gene: TRBD2; CDR3nt: TGTGCCAGCAGCTTAATTGCAACTAGCGCCTTCACAGATACGCAGTATTTT; CDR3aa: CASSLIATSAFTDTQYF
abundance: .; v_gene: TRBV6-6; j_gene: TRBJ2-7; d_gene: TRBD2; CDR3nt: TGTGCCAGCAGTTACGGGACTATCTACGAGCAGTACTTC; CDR3aa: CASSYGTIYEQYF
abundance: .; v_gene: TRBV2; j_gene: TRBJ2-1; d_gene: .; CDR3nt: TGTGCCAGCAGCGGGCAGCGAGGTAATGAGCAGTTCTTC; CDR3aa: CASSGQRGNEQFF
abundance: .; v_gene: TRBV5-6; j_gene: TRBJ1-2; d_gene: TRBD1; CDR3nt: TGTGCCAGCAGCTTGGGTGGGACAGCGTCCCCCTATGGCTACACCTTC; CDR3aa: CASSLGGTASPYGYTF
abundance: .; v_gene: TRBV6-1; j_gene: TRBJ1-1; d_gene: TRBD1; CDR3nt: TGTGCCAGCAGTGAAGCGCTGCAGGGGGCCTATATCCAAGTGGGTGAGAACACTGAAGCTTTCTTT; CDR3aa: CASSEALQGAYIQVGENTEAFF
abundance: .; v_gene: TRBV10-2; j_gene: TRBJ2-3; d_gene: .; CDR3nt: TGCGCCAGCAGTGAGTCTGGGACCCCCAGCACAGATACGCTGTATTTT; CDR3aa: CASSESGTPSTDTLYF
abundance: .; v_gene: TRBV14; j_gene: TRBJ2-3; d_gene: .; CDR3nt: TGTGCCAGCAGCCAAGATATAGTCGGGGCGACAGATACGCAGTATTTT; CDR3aa: CASSQDIVGATDTQYF
abundance: few; v_gene: TRBV7-2; j_gene: TRBJ2-1; d_gene: .; CDR3nt: TGTGCCAGCAGCTTAGGTGCACTCTCGACGCCGTTCTTC; CDR3aa: CASSLGALSTPFF
abundance: few; v_gene: TRBV7-9; j_gene: TRBJ2-7; d_gene: TRBD2; CDR3nt: TGTGCCAGCAGCTTAGCTCTCGGACTAGCGGACTCCTACGAGCAGTACTTC; CDR3aa: CASSLALGLADSYEQYF
abundance: few; v_gene: TRBV6-5; j_gene: TRBJ1-1; d_gene: .; CDR3nt: TGTGCCAGCAGCCTACAGGGCAGTGCGTACACTGAAGCTTTCTTT; CDR3aa: CASSLQGSAYTEAFF
abundance: .; v_gene: TRBV7-9; j_gene: TRBJ2-1; d_gene: .; CDR3nt: TGTGCCAGCTCGCCTGCAGGGACCAATGAGCAGTTCTTC; CDR3aa: CASSPAGTNEQFF
abundance: .; v_gene: TRBV27; j_gene: TRBJ2-3; d_gene: .; CDR3nt: TGTGCCAGCAGCCGTCGGGGGGCCACTAGCACAGATACGCAGTATTTT; CDR3aa: CASSRRGATSTDTQYF
abundance: .; v_gene: TRBV20-1; j_gene: TRBJ2-1; d_gene: TRBD1; CDR3nt: TGCAGTAAAACACAGGGGGCGAGGGGTAATGAGCAGTTCTTC; CDR3aa: CSKTQGARGNEQFF
abundance: .; v_gene: TRBV20-1; j_gene: TRBJ1-5; d_gene: .; CDR3nt: TGCAGTGCTAGAGGGGGGTTTTATAGACACGAGAATTATAGCAATCAGCCCCAGCATTTT; CDR3aa: CSARGGFYRHENYSNQPQHF
abundance: many; v_gene: TRBV29-1; j_gene: TRBJ2-1; d_gene: .; CDR3nt: TGCAGCGTTTCCCGACCGAACGTTTTGTACAATGAGCAGTTCTTC; CDR3aa: CSVSRPNVLYNEQFF
abundance: .; v_gene: TRBV10-3; j_gene: TRBJ2-2; d_gene: TRBD1; CDR3nt: TGTGCCATCAGTGGACAGGGGGGAAACGGGGAGCTGTTTTTT; CDR3aa: CAISGQGGNGELFF
abundance: .; v_gene: TRBV7-9; j_gene: TRBJ1-6; d_gene: .; CDR3nt: TGTGCCAGCAGTCAAGGCCCAGATAATTCACCCCTCCACTTT; CDR3aa: CASSQGPDNSPLHF
abundance: .; v_gene: TRBV5-4; j_gene: TRBJ2-2; d_gene: .; CDR3nt: TGTGCCAGCAGCCATTCAATGGAGCGCGCGAACACCGGGGAGCTGTTTTTT; CDR3aa: CASSHSMERANTGELFF
abundance: .; v_gene: TRBV9; j_gene: TRBJ2-5; d_gene: .; CDR3nt: TGTGCCAGCAGCAGCCAAGCCGTCCAAGAGACCCAGTACTTC; CDR3aa: CASSSQAVQETQYF
abundance: .; v_gene: TRBV19; j_gene: TRBJ2-3; d_gene: TRBD2; CDR3nt: TGTGCCAGTAGTTTCGGAGCGGGAGAAACAGATACGCAGTATTTT; CDR3aa: CASSFGAGETDTQYF
abundance: few; v_gene: TRBV12-5; j_gene: TRBJ2-1; d_gene: .; CDR3nt: TGTGCTAGTGGTTTGGGGGAGTTAAACAATGAGCAGTTCTTC; CDR3aa: CASGLGELNNEQFF
abundance: .; v_gene: TRBV28; j_gene: TRBJ2-4; d_gene: TRBD2; CDR3nt: TGTGCCAGCAGGTCGTGGGGCGGGAGGTCCAACATTCAGTACTTC; CDR3aa: CASRSWGGRSNIQYF
abundance: .; v_gene: TRBV9; j_gene: TRBJ1-1; d_gene: TRBD1; CDR3nt: TGTGCCAGCAGCGCCGGGGCAGGGGGCGCGTTTACTGAAGCTTTCTTT; CDR3aa: CASSAGAGGAFTEAFF
abundance: .; v_gene: TRBV7-8; j_gene: TRBJ2-5; d_gene: TRBD1; CDR3nt: TGTGCCAGCAGCTTCCGGGACAGGGGGGGGGAGACCCAGTACTTC; CDR3aa: CASSFRDRGGETQYF
abundance: few; v_gene: TRBV4-2; j_gene: TRBJ2-1; d_gene: TRBD1; CDR3nt: TGTGCCAGCAGCCAAGATCCGAGACGCACAGGGGGTGAGCAGTTCTTC; CDR3aa: CASSQDPRRTGGEQFF
abundance: many; v_gene: TRBV11-2; j_gene: TRBJ2-7; d_gene: .; CDR3nt: TGTGCCAGCAGCGCGAACAGGGTATACGAGCAGTACTTC; CDR3aa: CASSANRVYEQYF
abundance: once; v_gene: TRBV7-3; j_gene: TRBJ1-1; d_gene: .; CDR3nt: TGTGCCAGCAGCGATGGACCGGGGAACACTGAAGCTTTCTTT; CDR3aa: CASSDGPGNTEAFF
abundance: few; v_gene: TRBV6-5; j_gene: TRBJ2-1; d_gene: TRBD1; CDR3nt: TGTGCCAGCAGTTACGCTGACAGGGTAGATGAGCAGTTCTTC; CDR3aa: CASSYADRVDEQFF
abundance: few; v_gene: TRBV28; j_gene: TRBJ2-7; d_gene: .; CDR3nt: TGTGCCAGCAGGGAACAGGGAAATCCGTACTTC; CDR3aa: CASREQGNPYF
abundance: .; v_gene: TRBV7-2; j_gene: TRBJ2-1; d_gene: .; CDR3nt: TGTGCCAGCAACCTAAGGGGGGGGAACCACAATGAGCAGTTCTTC; CDR3aa: CASNLRGGNHNEQFF
abundance: .; v_gene: TRBV7-9; j_gene: TRBJ2-4; d_gene: TRBD2; CDR3nt: TGTGCCAGCAGCCCCTGGGGGAGGGATGAAGAGACCCTGTACTTC; CDR3aa: CASSPWGRDEETLYF